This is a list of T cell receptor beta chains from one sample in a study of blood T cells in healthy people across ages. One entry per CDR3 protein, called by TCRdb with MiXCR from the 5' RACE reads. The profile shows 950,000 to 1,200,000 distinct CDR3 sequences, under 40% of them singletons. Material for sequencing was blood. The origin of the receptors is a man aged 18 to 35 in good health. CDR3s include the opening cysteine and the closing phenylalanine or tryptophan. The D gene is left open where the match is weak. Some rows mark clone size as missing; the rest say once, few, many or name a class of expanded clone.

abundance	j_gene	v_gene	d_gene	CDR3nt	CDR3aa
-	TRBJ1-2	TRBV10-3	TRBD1	TGTGCCATCAGTAGGACAGGGAAGGAGAGCTATGGCTACACCTTC	CAISRTGKESYGYTF
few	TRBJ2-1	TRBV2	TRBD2	TGTGCCAGCAGTGTGGCTAGCGGGGGGCCGTATGAGCAGTTCTTC	CASSVASGGPYEQFF
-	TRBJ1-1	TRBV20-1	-	TGCAGTGCCCTGACAATTTCGAACACTGAAGCTTTCTTT	CSALTISNTEAFF
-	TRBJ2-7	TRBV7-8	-	TGTGCCAGCAGCTTAATCTGGGGCTCCTACGAGCAGTACTTC	CASSLIWGSYEQYF
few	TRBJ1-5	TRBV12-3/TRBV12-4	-	TGTGCCAGCCGGGTGGGGGGTTCGGGCAATCAGCCCCAGCATTTT	CASRVGGSGNQPQHF
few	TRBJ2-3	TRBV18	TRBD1	TGTGCCAGCTCATGGGACAGGAGACGGCCAGATACGCAGTATTTT	CASSWDRRRPDTQYF
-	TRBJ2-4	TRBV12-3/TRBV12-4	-	TGTGCCAGCAGCCCCATCGGGGGTGACATTCAGTACTTC	CASSPIGGDIQYF
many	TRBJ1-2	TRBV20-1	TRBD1	TGCAGTGCTCACAAGAGACAGGGAGACTATGGCTACACCTTC	CSAHKRQGDYGYTF
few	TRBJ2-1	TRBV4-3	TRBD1	TGCGCCACCAGAGATCTTCCAGGGGGCTCGAATGAGCAGTTCTTC	CATRDLPGGSNEQFF
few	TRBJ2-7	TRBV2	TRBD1	TGTGCCAGCAGTAGTCGGGACAGGGGGCTCGAGCAGTACTTC	CASSSRDRGLEQYF
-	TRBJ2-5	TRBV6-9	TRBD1	TGTGCCAGCTTTGGGACAGGGGAACACAATGAGCAGTACTTC	CASFGTGEHNEQYF
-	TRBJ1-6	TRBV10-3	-	TGTGCCATCAGTGAGTCCTCAAGGGATGGGTCACCCCTCCACTTT	CAISESSRDGSPLHF